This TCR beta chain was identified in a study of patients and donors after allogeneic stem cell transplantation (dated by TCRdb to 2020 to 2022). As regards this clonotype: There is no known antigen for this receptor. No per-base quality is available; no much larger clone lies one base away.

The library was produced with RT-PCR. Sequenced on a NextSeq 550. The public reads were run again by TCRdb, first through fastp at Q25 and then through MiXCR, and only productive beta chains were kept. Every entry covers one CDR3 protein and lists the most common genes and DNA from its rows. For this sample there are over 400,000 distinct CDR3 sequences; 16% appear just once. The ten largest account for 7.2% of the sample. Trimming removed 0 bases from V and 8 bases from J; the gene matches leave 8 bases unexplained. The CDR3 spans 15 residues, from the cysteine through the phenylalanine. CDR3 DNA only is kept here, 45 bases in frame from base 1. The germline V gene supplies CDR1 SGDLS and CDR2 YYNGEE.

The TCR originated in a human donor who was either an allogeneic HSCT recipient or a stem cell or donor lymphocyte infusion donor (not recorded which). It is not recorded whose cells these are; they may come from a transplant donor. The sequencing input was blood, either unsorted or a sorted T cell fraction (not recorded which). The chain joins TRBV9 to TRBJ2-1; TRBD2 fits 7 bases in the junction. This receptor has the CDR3 CASSVVGAGEYEQFF. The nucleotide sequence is TGTGCCAGCAGCGTAGTAGGGGCGGGAGAGTATGAGCAGTTCTTC.